This TCR beta chain appears in the sequencing data of a study of blood T cell repertoires in COVID-19. For the study at large: Samples of COVID-19 (acute and convalescent) were obtained from the United States, Italy and Spain. Sources were T cells, B-cell-depleted T cells, or PBMCs; the material itself was cDNA or gDNA.

Authors' analysis steps: Estimated nucleated cell counts came from reference gene primer amplification. The method was immunoSEQ multiplex PCR; TCRdb's version includes in-frame clones alone and lacks a portion of them. The V and J calls and clone size come from that table; D and trimming were worked out from the DNA. The table shows approximately 55,000 clones, with around 86% occurring only once. The sequenced material came from peripheral blood. The clonotype was recovered from a man between 45 and 60 years old with active COVID-19.

The CDR3, as DNA: TGTGCCAGCAGCGCCGCATCGGGGGGCCAGAATACGCAGTATTTT. This encodes CASSAASGGQNTQYF. The chain couples TRBV6-6 to TRBJ2-3; tentatively, D is TRBD2 (7 bases). Between the trimmed V and J ends, which lost 6 bases and 7 bases, there was a span of 20 bases. CDR1 MNHNY and CDR2 SVGAGI come from the germline V gene (reference sequence). The CDR3 length is 15 residues.